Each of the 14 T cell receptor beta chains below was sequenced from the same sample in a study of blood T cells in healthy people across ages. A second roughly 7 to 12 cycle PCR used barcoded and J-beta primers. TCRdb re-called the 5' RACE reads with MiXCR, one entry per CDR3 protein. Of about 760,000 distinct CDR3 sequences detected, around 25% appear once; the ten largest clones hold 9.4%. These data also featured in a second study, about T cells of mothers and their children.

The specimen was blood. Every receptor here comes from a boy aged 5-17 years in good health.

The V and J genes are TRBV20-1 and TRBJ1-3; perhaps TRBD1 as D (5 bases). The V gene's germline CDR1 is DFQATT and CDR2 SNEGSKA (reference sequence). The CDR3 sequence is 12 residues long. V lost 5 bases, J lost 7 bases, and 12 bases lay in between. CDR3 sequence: CSAAGGANTIYF. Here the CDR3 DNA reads TGCAGTGCTGCCGGAGGGGCTAACACCATATATTTT.

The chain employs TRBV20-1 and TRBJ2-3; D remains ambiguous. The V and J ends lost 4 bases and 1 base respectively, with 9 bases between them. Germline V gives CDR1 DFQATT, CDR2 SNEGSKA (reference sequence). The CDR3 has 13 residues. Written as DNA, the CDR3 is TGCAGTGCTATCCTTACCTGCACAGATACGCAGTATTTT. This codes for CSAILTCTDTQYF.

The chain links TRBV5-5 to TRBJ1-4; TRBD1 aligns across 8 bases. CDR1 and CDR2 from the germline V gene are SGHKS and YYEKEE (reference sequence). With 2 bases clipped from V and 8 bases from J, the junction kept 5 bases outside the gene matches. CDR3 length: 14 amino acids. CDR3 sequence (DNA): TGTGCCAGCAGCTTCGGGACAGGCAAGGAAAAACTGTTTTTT. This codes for CASSFGTGKEKLFF.

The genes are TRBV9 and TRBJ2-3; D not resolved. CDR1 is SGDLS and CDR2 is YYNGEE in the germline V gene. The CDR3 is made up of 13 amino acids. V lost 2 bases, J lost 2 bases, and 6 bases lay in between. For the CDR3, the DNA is TGTGCCAGCAGCGTGACTGCCACAGATACGCAGTATTTT. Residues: CASSVTATDTQYF. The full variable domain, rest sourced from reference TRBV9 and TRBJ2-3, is DSGVTQTPKHLITATGQRVTLRCSPRSGDLSVYWYQQSLDQGLQFLIQYYNGEERAKGNILERFSAQQFPDLHSELNLSSLELGDSALYFCASSVTATDTQYFGPGTRLTVL.

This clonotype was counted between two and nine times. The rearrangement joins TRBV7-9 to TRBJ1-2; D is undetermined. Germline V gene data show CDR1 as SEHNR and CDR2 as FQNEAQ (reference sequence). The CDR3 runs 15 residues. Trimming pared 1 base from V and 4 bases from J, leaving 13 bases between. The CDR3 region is CASSLVEGLAYGYTF. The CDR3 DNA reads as TGTGCCAGCAGCTTAGTGGAGGGCCTTGCCTATGGCTACACCTTC.

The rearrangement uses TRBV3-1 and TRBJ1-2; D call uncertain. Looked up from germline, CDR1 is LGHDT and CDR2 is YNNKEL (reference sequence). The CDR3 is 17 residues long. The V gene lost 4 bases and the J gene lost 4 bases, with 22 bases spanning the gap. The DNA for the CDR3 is TGTGCCAGCAGCCCAGTCGTAGAAGATATACTCTCCTATGGCTACACCTTC. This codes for CASSPVVEDILSYGYTF.

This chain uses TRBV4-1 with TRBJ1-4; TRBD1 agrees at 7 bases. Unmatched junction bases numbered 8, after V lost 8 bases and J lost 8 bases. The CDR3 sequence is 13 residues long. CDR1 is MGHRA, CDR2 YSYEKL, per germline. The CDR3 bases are TGCGCCAGCGAGCAGGGGGAGGGGGAAAAACTGTTTTTT. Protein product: CASEQGEGEKLFF.

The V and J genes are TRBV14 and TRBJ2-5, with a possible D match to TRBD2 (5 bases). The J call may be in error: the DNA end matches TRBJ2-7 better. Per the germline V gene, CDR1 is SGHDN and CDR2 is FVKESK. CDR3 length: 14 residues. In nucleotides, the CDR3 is TGTGCCAGCAGCCAAGAGCCGGGGTCAGACGAGCAGTACTTC. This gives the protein CASSQEPGSDEQYF.

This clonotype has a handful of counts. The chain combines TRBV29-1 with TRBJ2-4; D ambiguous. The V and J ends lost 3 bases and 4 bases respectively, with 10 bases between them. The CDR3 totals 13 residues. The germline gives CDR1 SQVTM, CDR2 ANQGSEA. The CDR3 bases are TGCAGCGTTGACGCGACTCCTAAAAACATTCAGTACTTC. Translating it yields CSVDATPKNIQYF.

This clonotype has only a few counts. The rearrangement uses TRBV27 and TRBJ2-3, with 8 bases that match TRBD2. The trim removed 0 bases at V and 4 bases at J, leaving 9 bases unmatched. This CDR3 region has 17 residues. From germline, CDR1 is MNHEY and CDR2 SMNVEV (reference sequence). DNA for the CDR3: TGTGCCAGCAGTTTATCTCTAGCGGGCCTAAGACCAGATACGCAGTATTTT. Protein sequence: CASSLSLAGLRPDTQYF.

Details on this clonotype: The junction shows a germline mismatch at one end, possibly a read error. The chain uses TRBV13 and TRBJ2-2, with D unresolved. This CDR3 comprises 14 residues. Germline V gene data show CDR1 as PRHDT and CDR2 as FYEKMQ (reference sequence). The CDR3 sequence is CVSSTAENTGELFF. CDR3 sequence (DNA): TGTGTCAGCAGCACCGCTGAGAACACCGGGGAGCTGTTTTTT.

The CDR3 DNA reads TGTGCCAGCAGTTTAATCGCAGGGGTGGAGACCCAGTACTTC. This codes for CASSLIAGVETQYF. The V and J genes are TRBV28 and TRBJ2-5; D is possibly TRBD1 (6 bases). The germline V gene has CDR1 MDHEN and CDR2 SYDVKM. CDR3 size: 14 residues. With 2 bases removed from V and 5 bases from J, the gap between germline ends came to 12 bases.

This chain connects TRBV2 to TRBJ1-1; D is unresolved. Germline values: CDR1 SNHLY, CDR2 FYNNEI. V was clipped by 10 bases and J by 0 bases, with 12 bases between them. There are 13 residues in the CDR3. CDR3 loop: CATLPEVNTEAFF. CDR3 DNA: TGTGCCACGCTACCGGAGGTGAACACTGAAGCTTTCTTT.

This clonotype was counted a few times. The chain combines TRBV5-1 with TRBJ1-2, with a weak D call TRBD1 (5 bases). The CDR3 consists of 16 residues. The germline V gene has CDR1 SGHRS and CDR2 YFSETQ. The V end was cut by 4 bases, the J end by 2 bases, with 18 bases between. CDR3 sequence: CASSKKGGAENYGYTF. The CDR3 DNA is TGCGCCAGCAGCAAAAAGGGTGGGGCGGAAAACTATGGCTACACCTTC.